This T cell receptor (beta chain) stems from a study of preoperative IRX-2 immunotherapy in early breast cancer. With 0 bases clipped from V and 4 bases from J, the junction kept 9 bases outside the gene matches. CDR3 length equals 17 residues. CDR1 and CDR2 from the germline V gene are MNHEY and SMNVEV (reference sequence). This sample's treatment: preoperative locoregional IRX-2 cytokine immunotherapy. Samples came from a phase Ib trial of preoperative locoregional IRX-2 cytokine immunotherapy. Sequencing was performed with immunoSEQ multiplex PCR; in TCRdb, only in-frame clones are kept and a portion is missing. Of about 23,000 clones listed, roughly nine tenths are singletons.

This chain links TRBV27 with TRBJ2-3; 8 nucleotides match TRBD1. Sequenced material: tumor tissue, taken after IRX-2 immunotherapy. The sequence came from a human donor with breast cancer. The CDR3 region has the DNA TGTGCCAGCAGTTTATCCCCCAGAGGACAGGGAGCAGATACGCAGTATTTT. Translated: CASSLSPRGQGADTQYF.